These 32 T cell receptor beta chains came from one sample sequenced in a study of OX40 agonist ivuxolimab in advanced cancers. Only in-frame clones appear in the TCRdb table, and some are missing; sequencing was by immunoSEQ multiplex PCR. The sample holds tens of thousands of clones, roughly 84% seen once. The material was CD4+ or CD8+ T cells sorted from blood, obtained in a trial of the OX40 agonist ivuxolimab. Every receptor here comes from an adult with an advanced solid tumor such as melanoma, head and neck, liver or kidney cancer.

The gene calls are TRBV9 and TRBJ2-1; no definite D call. Germline V gene sequence: CDR1 SGDLS, CDR2 YYNGEE. The length of the CDR3 is 11 residues. V lost 4 bases to trimming and J lost 8 bases, with 7 bases between them. The CDR3 DNA follows: TGTGCCAGCAGCCGGACCGATGAGCAGTTCTTC. Protein: CASSRTDEQFF.

The chain is built from TRBV4-2 and TRBJ2-7; 10 positions agree with TRBD2. CDR1 and CDR2 from the germline V gene are LGHNA and YNFKEQ. The V and J ends lost 1 base and 0 bases, in that order; junction bases with no gene match: 12. This CDR3 has 19 amino acids. The CDR3 DNA reads as TGTGCCAGCAGCCAAGCTAGCGGGGGCCGGACTTTAAGCTCCTACGAGCAGTACTTC. Protein: CASSQASGGRTLSSYEQYF.

This chain uses TRBV11-3 with TRBJ1-1, with 8 positions matching TRBD1. The CDR3 loop spans 13 amino acids. V lost 4 bases and J lost 14; bases outside the gene matches: 12. Germline loops: CDR1 SGHNT, CDR2 YENEEA. The CDR3 loop is CASSSKTGAPEFF. CDR3 nucleotide sequence: TGTGCCAGCAGCTCCAAGACAGGGGCCCCCGAATTCTTT.

This clone has a handful of counts. J is TRBJ2-5 and V is TRBV6-6; a possible D gene is TRBD2 (6 bases). The CDR3 runs to 13 residues. Germline CDR1 reads MNHNY; CDR2 reads SVGAGI (reference sequence). V was trimmed by 8 bases and J by 5 bases, leaving 15 bases between them. CDR3 sequence reads: CASARGGGETQYF. The DNA of the CDR3 is TGTGCCAGCGCCAGAGGTGGAGGGGAGACCCAGTACTTC.

The chain couples TRBV6-5 to TRBJ1-3; D is undetermined. Trimming pared 8 bases from V and 0 bases from J, leaving 5 bases between. Germline V gene lookup returns CDR1 MNHEY and CDR2 SVGAGI. The CDR3 contains 12 residues. The CDR3 loop reads CASHSSGNTIYF. The CDR3, as DNA: TGTGCCAGCCATAGCTCTGGAAACACCATATATTTT.

CDR3 loop: CASSTNFDPNTEAFF. CDR3 bases: TGTGCCAGCAGCACAAACTTTGACCCGAACACTGAAGCTTTCTTT. V and J are TRBV7-6 and TRBJ1-1; D remains ambiguous. This CDR3 contains 15 residues. Trimming left V 5 bases short and J 1 base short, with 14 bases between. The germline V gene has CDR1 SGHVS and CDR2 FNYEAQ.

V and J are TRBV6-5 and TRBJ1-1; D is unresolved. The CDR3 has 11 amino acids. The germline CDR1 and CDR2 sequences are MNHEY and SVGAGI. V was cut by 7 bases and J by 10 bases, with 13 bases left in between. As DNA, the CDR3 is TGTGCCAGCATGGTTGACGGCGGAGCTTTCTTT. Translation gives CASMVDGGAFF.

This chain joins TRBV27 and TRBJ1-2, with D maybe TRBD1 (6 bases). The V gene's germline CDR1 is MNHEY and CDR2 SMNVEV (reference sequence). V was shortened by 3 bases and J by 4 bases, with 9 bases between the two germline ends. This CDR3 contains 13 residues. CDR3 region: CASSFRDTYGYTF. DNA of the CDR3: TGTGCCAGCAGTTTCCGGGACACCTATGGCTACACCTTC.

The chain links TRBV9 to TRBJ1-2; 8 nucleotides agree with TRBD1. Germline CDR1 reads SGDLS; CDR2 reads YYNGEE. The length of the CDR3 is 14 residues. J gave up 7 bases and V 0 bases, and 5 bases lay outside the gene matches. As DNA, the CDR3 is TGTGCCAGCAGCGTAGTACAGGGGGGCGGTGGCTACACCTTC. Translation: CASSVVQGGGGYTF.

The rearrangement joins TRBV6-6 to TRBJ2-1, with D possibly TRBD1 on 6 matching bases. CDR3 length: 15 amino acids. V dropped 6 bases and J dropped 0 bases, with 12 bases sitting between them. Germline CDR1 is MNHNY and CDR2 is SVGAGI (reference sequence). The CDR3 sequence is CASRGAESSYNEQFF. DNA of the CDR3: TGTGCCAGCAGGGGGGCGGAGAGCTCCTACAATGAGCAGTTCTTC.

The chain recombines TRBV9 with TRBJ2-5; 9 bases align to TRBD2. Per germline, CDR1 SGDLS and CDR2 YYNGEE. V lost 4 bases and J lost 5; bases outside the gene matches: 6. The length of the CDR3 is 14 residues. The CDR3 protein is CASSPGTSLETQYF. CDR3 in DNA: TGTGCCAGCAGCCCTGGGACTAGCTTGGAGACCCAGTACTTC.

The genes are TRBV9 and TRBJ1-3, with D perhaps TRBD1 (6 bases). Germline V CDR1 and CDR2: SGDLS, YYNGEE. V lost 1 base and J lost 8, with 22 bases in between. This CDR3 spans 17 amino acids. The CDR3 reads CASSVKGVGPWGDTIYF. The CDR3 DNA sequence: TGTGCCAGCAGCGTAAAGGGGGTAGGACCCTGGGGTGACACCATATATTTT.

The chain is built from TRBV2 and TRBJ1-3, with a possible D match to TRBD1 (5 bases). The CDR3 length is 16 residues. Trimming took 5 bases from V and 4 from J, leaving 18 bases between them. Germline V gene sequence: CDR1 SNHLY, CDR2 FYNNEI. In nucleotides, the CDR3 is TGTGCCAGCAGTCGGGACGGCCTTCGATCGGGAAACACCATATATTTT. Translating gives CASSRDGLRSGNTIYF.

The chain is built from TRBV6-1 and TRBJ1-3; unclear D gene. Germline CDR1 reads MNHNS; CDR2 reads SASEGT. The CDR3 totals 11 residues. V was clipped by 8 bases and J by 4 bases, with 6 bases between them. CDR3 protein: CASGRGNTIYF. The CDR3 DNA is TGTGCCAGCGGGCGCGGAAACACCATATATTTT.

This rearrangement joins TRBV6-5 to TRBJ2-7; 7 nucleotides match TRBD2. This CDR3 is 14 amino acids long. With 5 bases clipped from V and 7 bases from J, the junction kept 11 bases outside the gene matches. CDR1 and CDR2 (germline): MNHEY, SVGAGI. The CDR3 spells CASSPAWGGREQYF. CDR3 nucleotide sequence: TGTGCCAGCAGTCCCGCCTGGGGAGGGCGAGAGCAGTACTTC.

The gene calls are TRBV7-2 and TRBJ2-7, with TRBD1 matching over 8 bases. Germline loops: CDR1 SGHTA, CDR2 FQGNSA. The CDR3 is made up of 13 amino acids. Losses at the gene ends were 4 bases for V and 4 bases for J; bases not matched to a gene: 3. In nucleotides, the CDR3 is TGTGCCAGCAGCTCTAGGGACAGGTACGAGCAGTACTTC. This codes for CASSSRDRYEQYF.

The sample holds one count of this clone. The chain uses TRBV6-5 and TRBJ2-7; no clear D. The CDR3 extends over 11 amino acids. V was cut by 3 bases and J by 5 bases, with 5 bases left in between. The germline V gene encodes CDR1 MNHEY and CDR2 SVGAGI. The CDR3 DNA follows: TGTGCCAGCAGTTATTCGGACGAGCAGTACTTC. Protein product: CASSYSDEQYF.

The J gene is TRBJ2-6, the V gene TRBV18; D ambiguous. V lost 3 bases, J lost 4 bases, and 13 bases lay in between. Germline V gene data show CDR1 as KGHSH and CDR2 as LQKENI. This CDR3 contains 16 residues. This chain's CDR3 is CASSPFSLGGANVLTF. DNA of the CDR3: TGTGCCAGCTCACCTTTCTCGCTTGGGGGGGCCAACGTCCTGACTTTC.

The chain recombines TRBV27 with TRBJ1-5; 7 bases align to TRBD1. Per the germline V gene, CDR1 is MNHEY and CDR2 is SMNVEV (reference sequence). The length of the CDR3 is 15 residues. V dropped 7 bases and J dropped 0; count of bases not matched to a gene: 6. The CDR3 spells CASTRTGYSNQPQHF. The DNA for the CDR3 is TGTGCCAGCACCCGGACAGGCTATAGCAATCAGCCCCAGCATTTT.

The chain has TRBV19 and TRBJ2-4; D not resolved. CDR1 is LNHDA and CDR2 is SQIVND in the germline V gene (reference sequence). The V gene lost 4 bases and the J gene lost 8 bases, with 9 bases spanning the gap. The CDR3 is made up of 12 amino acids. The CDR3 region has the DNA TGTGCCAGTAGTAACGGAAGGGACATTCAGTACTTC. This gives the protein CASSNGRDIQYF.

V usage is TRBV18 and J usage is TRBJ1-2; no clear D gene. V lost 2 bases to trimming and J lost 1 base, with 11 bases between them. This CDR3 comprises 15 residues. CDR1 is KGHSH, CDR2 LQKENI, per germline. CDR3 protein: CASSPSGDHNYGYTF. The CDR3 DNA is TGTGCCAGCTCACCAAGCGGAGACCATAACTATGGCTACACCTTC.

In its sample, this clone was seen once. This sequence joins TRBV5-8 and TRBJ2-3; TRBD2 agrees at 7 bases. The CDR3 has 15 residues. The junction had 15 bases not matched to a gene; V was cut back by 5 bases and J by 9 bases. Per germline, CDR1 SGHTS and CDR2 YDEGEE. DNA for the CDR3: TGTGCCAGCAGGCAAGGGACTATATTTGTGGAGACGCAGTATTTT. Protein sequence: CASRQGTIFVETQYF.

The V and J genes are TRBV7-2 and TRBJ2-3; perhaps TRBD1 as D (5 bases). CDR1 SGHTA and CDR2 FQGNSA come from the germline V gene. Trimming pared 3 bases from V and 1 base from J, leaving 8 bases between. The CDR3 totals 14 residues. In nucleotides, the CDR3 is TGTGCCAGCAGCTTTACAGGCGGCACAGATACGCAGTATTTT. Protein product: CASSFTGGTDTQYF.

The genes are TRBV4-1 and TRBJ2-2; perhaps D is TRBD1 or TRBD2 (6 bases each). V dropped 4 bases and J dropped 4 bases, with 16 bases sitting between them. Looked up from germline, CDR1 is MGHRA and CDR2 is YSYEKL. The CDR3 spans 16 residues. This CDR3 is CASSRFEGGGTGELFF. CDR3 DNA sequence: TGCGCCAGCAGCCGGTTTGAGGGGGGTGGCACCGGGGAGCTGTTTTTT.

The CDR3 protein is CASSQDPRGGGEAAQYF. The CDR3 nucleotides are TGTGCCAGCAGCCAAGACCCCCGCGGTGGCGGGGAGGCGGCCCAGTACTTC. The chain has TRBV4-2 and TRBJ2-5, with D perhaps TRBD2 (6 bases). This CDR3 region has 17 residues. Germline V lookup: CDR1 LGHNA, CDR2 YNFKEQ. Trimming cost V 0 bases and J 9 bases, with 23 bases left between them.

CDR3 nucleotide sequence: TGTGCCAGCGCACTAGCGCCGGGGGCAGAATATGGCTACACCTTC. It translates to CASALAPGAEYGYTF. The rearrangement links TRBV7-9 to TRBJ1-2; possibly TRBD1 for D (6 bases). Trimming left V 8 bases short and J 5 bases short, with 21 bases between. The CDR3 is made up of 15 amino acids. Germline V CDR1 and CDR2: SEHNR, FQNEAQ (reference sequence).

V and J are TRBV10-3 and TRBJ1-2; 8 positions match TRBD1. The J segment lost 3 bases and the V segment lost 1 base, leaving 13 bases of the junction unmatched. This CDR3 contains 18 residues. Germline V lookup: CDR1 ENHRY, CDR2 SYGVKD. The CDR3 protein is CAISEFQFEQGDYYGYTF. As DNA, the CDR3 is TGTGCCATCAGTGAGTTTCAATTCGAACAGGGGGATTACTATGGCTACACCTTC.

In its sample, this clone was seen once. V and J are TRBV9 and TRBJ2-7; TRBD2 matches at 11 bases. CDR1 and CDR2 from the germline V gene are SGDLS and YYNGEE. V was pared by 0 bases and J by 7 bases, with 0 bases of the junction left unmatched. This CDR3 spans 13 amino acids. The CDR3 sequence: CASSVGLAGEQYF. The CDR3 coding sequence is TGTGCCAGCAGCGTAGGACTAGCGGGGGAGCAGTACTTC.

V is TRBV29-1 and J is TRBJ2-1, with 12 nucleotides matching TRBD2. This CDR3 spans 13 amino acids. Germline V gives CDR1 SQVTM, CDR2 ANQGSEA. V gave up 7 bases and J gave up 6 bases; unmatched junction bases: 4. CDR3 in amino acids: CSGLAGGGNEQFF. The CDR3 nucleotides are TGCAGCGGTCTAGCGGGAGGGGGCAATGAGCAGTTCTTC.

The chain is built from TRBV27 and TRBJ1-4, with D perhaps TRBD1 (6 bases). CDR1 is MNHEY, CDR2 SMNVEV, per germline (reference sequence). CDR3 length: 15 amino acids. V was pared by 1 base and J by 7 bases, with 13 bases between. The CDR3 DNA is TGTGCCAGCAGTTTATTGGGGGCCTCGGTTGAAAAACTGTTTTTT. It codes for CASSLLGASVEKLFF.

This sequence joins TRBV9 and TRBJ1-1; no reliable D call. Germline V lookup: CDR1 SGDLS, CDR2 YYNGEE. V was trimmed by 3 bases and J by 5 bases, leaving 14 bases between them. CDR3 length equals 14 residues. The DNA of the CDR3 is TGTGCCAGCAGCGCTGCGTGGGGTAGGACTGAAGCTTTCTTT. This gives the protein CASSAAWGRTEAFF.

The rearrangement joins TRBV7-6 to TRBJ1-5, with no clear D. The ends were cut back, 3 bases at V and 2 bases at J, with 8 bases in the middle. The CDR3 extends over 14 amino acids. The V gene's germline CDR1 is SGHVS and CDR2 FNYEAQ. The CDR3 reads CASSLGEGNQPQHF. The CDR3 bases are TGTGCCAGCAGCTTGGGAGAGGGCAATCAGCCCCAGCATTTT.